This T cell receptor (beta chain) is drawn from a study of shared clonotypes between healthy human individuals. The data were produced by immunoSEQ multiplex PCR, yet TCRdb's version contains in-frame clones alone and is incomplete. This sample carries about 2.4 million clones, roughly 93% of them seen once, and the ten largest clones take about 0.38%. Donors comprised healthy HIV-negative adults lacking recent acute infections or vaccinations. Study-level findings and limits: For sorted subsets, rarefaction showed incomplete sequencing despite large depth.

Points on this clone: Its target is not known.

Germline lookup yields CDR1 MRHNA and CDR2 SNTAGT. The CDR3 is 13 amino acids. V was pared by 5 bases and J by 5 bases, with 12 bases between. V is TRBV6-4 and J is TRBJ2-5, with a tentative D call TRBD1 (6 bases). The clonotype comes from a man aged 18 to 29 in good health. Some clones in this sample may be carry-over from other donors' samples. The sequencing sample was made of naive CD4+ T cells from PBMCs. Subset in this sample: CD45RA+ positively selected. Written as DNA, the CDR3 is TGTGCCAGCAGTCGGACAGTCGAGGAGACCCAGTACTTC. This sequence encodes CASSRTVEETQYF.